These 27 T cell receptor beta chains originate from one sample sequenced in a study of monozygotic twins with inflammatory bowel disease. Reprocessing the 5' RACE reads, TCRdb reports a single entry for every CDR3 protein and omits DNA. Its table records approximately 400,000 distinct CDR3 sequences. The sequenced sample was blood. The receptors were sampled from a human donor with ulcerative colitis or Crohn's disease, or a healthy co-twin of an affected twin (not recorded which).

The chain links TRBV5-6 to TRBJ2-7; TCRdb's assignment of TRBD1 cannot be checked, as there is no DNA. This CDR3 is built from 13 residues. The germline gives CDR1 SGHDT, CDR2 YYEEEE. The CDR3 is CASIVRGGYEQNF.

The chain uses TRBV5-1 and TRBJ2-3. Germline CDR1 SGHRS, CDR2 YFSETQ. CDR3 length: 16 residues. The CDR3 spells CASSVGVHPSTDTQYF.

The J gene is TRBJ1-1, the V gene TRBV5-1; lacking DNA, the TRBD1 call made by TCRdb goes unchecked. In germline, CDR1 is SGHRS, CDR2 YFSETQ. The CDR3 length is 15 residues. CDR3 protein: CASSFLGTGFTEAFF.

The chain is built from TRBV28 and TRBJ2-7; TCRdb gives TRBD1 as the D gene, but with no DNA this cannot be confirmed. Germline loops: CDR1 MDHEN, CDR2 SYDVKM. The CDR3 is 17 residues long. This CDR3 is CASTYEAGGQGAYEQYF.

This chain joins TRBV24-1 and TRBJ2-1; TCRdb picks TRBD1, but there is no DNA to check that call. The CDR3 length is 14 residues. Looked up from germline, CDR1 is KGHDR and CDR2 is SFDVKD. The chain's CDR3 is CATSDFNRGQEQFF.

The rearrangement links TRBV19 to TRBJ2-5; TCRdb returns TRBD1, unconfirmable since there is no DNA. CDR1 is LNHDA and CDR2 is SQIVND in the germline V gene (reference sequence). The CDR3 is 15 residues long. The CDR3 region is CASSIAETGQETQYF.

This chain uses TRBV6-1 with TRBJ1-1; the TCRdb call, TRBD1, lacks DNA for checking. Germline CDR1 reads MNHNS; CDR2 reads SASEGT. CDR3 length: 16 amino acids. The CDR3 sequence: CASSTGTNKLNTEAFF.

The chain links TRBV7-9 to TRBJ2-5. Germline V CDR1 and CDR2: SEHNR, FQNEAQ (reference sequence). The CDR3 contains 15 residues. The CDR3 reads CASSLEGLAVETQYF.

This chain uses TRBV6-2 or TRBV6-3 with TRBJ1-5; TCRdb outputs TRBD1, but without DNA this stays unchecked. In germline, CDR1 is MNHEY, CDR2 SVGEGT. CDR3 length: 14 amino acids. CDR3 region: CASSTDRVRQPQHF.

The chain has TRBV12-5 and TRBJ2-1; the TRBD2 assignment by TCRdb is unverifiable without DNA. Germline CDR1 LGHNT, CDR2 FRNRAP. CDR3 length equals 17 residues. CDR3 residues: CASGQPSGLAAYNEQFF.

The chain uses TRBV6-1 and TRBJ1-5; the D call of TRBD1 rests on TCRdb alone, since no DNA is present to check it. Germline CDR1 is MNHNS and CDR2 is SASEGT. The CDR3 has 16 amino acids. The CDR3 reads CASSAGQGSPLGPQHF.

The chain couples TRBV7-2 to TRBJ2-5; no DNA is available, so the TRBD2 call from TCRdb remains unchecked. Germline V CDR1 and CDR2: SGHTA, FQGNSA. The CDR3 totals 16 residues. CDR3: CASSLLPAGGRETQYF.

The rearrangement uses TRBV20-1 and TRBJ2-7; as DNA is missing, the TRBD2 call by TCRdb cannot be tested. The CDR3 totals 12 residues. Germline V gene sequence: CDR1 DFQATT, CDR2 SNEGSKA (reference sequence). The CDR3 region is CSASAAAYEQYF.

The chain recombines TRBV5-1 with TRBJ2-5; lacking DNA, the TRBD1 call made by TCRdb goes unchecked. There are 15 residues in the CDR3. In germline, CDR1 is SGHRS, CDR2 YFSETQ. CDR3 region: CASSLERGLGETQYF. The full variable domain, with the rest looked up from reference TRBV5-1 and TRBJ2-5, is KAGVTQTPRYLIKTRGQQVTLSCSPISGHRSVSWYQQTPGQGLQFLFEYFSETQRNKGNFPGRFSGRQFSNSRSEMNVSTLELGDSALYLCASSLERGLGETQYFGPGTRLLVL.

V and J are TRBV11-2 and TRBJ1-2; lacking DNA, the TRBD1 call made by TCRdb goes unchecked. The CDR3 is 16 amino acids. The germline gives CDR1 SGHAT, CDR2 FQNNGV. The CDR3 here is CASSNYRDGGAYGYTF.

V and J are TRBV15 and TRBJ2-1; TCRdb lists TRBD1, though no DNA is available to test this call. CDR1 and CDR2 (germline): LNHNV, YYDKDF (reference sequence). This CDR3 region has 15 residues. CDR3 sequence: CATSRDNVDSDEQFF.

The V gene is TRBV11-2, the J gene TRBJ1-1; the D call of TRBD1 rests on TCRdb alone, since no DNA is present to check it. Germline V CDR1 and CDR2: SGHAT, FQNNGV. The CDR3 loop spans 15 amino acids. The CDR3 loop is CASRPTEGWDTEAFF.

The chain couples TRBV27 to TRBJ2-1; checking the TCRdb D call of TRBD1 is not possible without DNA. The CDR3 consists of 17 residues. Per germline, CDR1 MNHEY and CDR2 SMNVEV (reference sequence). CDR3 loop: CASSLPLGRGPYNEQFF.

The rearrangement uses TRBV5-1 and TRBJ2-3. CDR1 is SGHRS, CDR2 YFSETQ, per germline. The CDR3 totals 12 residues. The CDR3 reads CASSLEFGTQYF. The variable domain in full, completed from reference TRBV5-1 and TRBJ2-3, reads KAGVTQTPRYLIKTRGQQVTLSCSPISGHRSVSWYQQTPGQGLQFLFEYFSETQRNKGNFPGRFSGRQFSNSRSEMNVSTLELGDSALYLCASSLEFGTQYFGPGTRLTVL.

This rearrangement joins TRBV7-2 to TRBJ2-1. Germline values: CDR1 SGHTA, CDR2 FQGNSA. The CDR3 covers 13 residues. The CDR3 is CASRKETVNEQFF.

The chain carries TRBV20-1 and TRBJ2-1; without DNA, the TCRdb call of TRBD2 cannot be checked. The CDR3 spans 19 residues. Germline CDR1 reads DFQATT; CDR2 reads SNEGSKA (reference sequence). CDR3 residues: CSARAPGTSGSGSYNEQFF.

The chain has TRBV7-3 and TRBJ2-2; absent DNA, TCRdb's TRBD2 call cannot be checked. Looked up from germline, CDR1 is SGHTA and CDR2 is FQGTGA. This CDR3 has 18 amino acids. The chain's CDR3 is CASSFNRLAGGNTGELFF.

The chain links TRBV20-1 to TRBJ2-1; with no DNA, the TCRdb D assignment of TRBD2 cannot be verified. This CDR3 is built from 18 residues. Germline loops: CDR1 DFQATT, CDR2 SNEGSKA (reference sequence). The CDR3: CSANLRGGRLSSYNEQFF.

The gene calls are TRBV5-1 and TRBJ2-7; TCRdb's D gene call, TRBD1, goes unchecked for lack of DNA. In germline, CDR1 is SGHRS, CDR2 YFSETQ. This CDR3 is built from 14 residues. The CDR3 loop is CASSRGGGDYEQYF.

V is TRBV18 and J is TRBJ1-5; the D call of TRBD1 rests on TCRdb alone, since no DNA is present to check it. CDR1 is KGHSH, CDR2 LQKENI, per germline. The CDR3 is 14 residues long. The CDR3 protein is CASSTTGLNQPQHF.

This sequence joins TRBV2 and TRBJ1-5. CDR3 length: 15 residues. CDR1 and CDR2 from the germline V gene are SNHLY and FYNNEI. The chain's CDR3 is CASSETAPAGQPQHF. The full variable domain, in which reference TRBV2 and TRBJ1-5 provide the parts outside the CDR3, is EPEVTQTPSHQVTQMGQEVILRCVPISNHLYFYWYRQILGQKVEFLVSFYNNEISEKSEIFDDQFSVERPDGSNFTLKIRSTKLEDSAMYFCASSETAPAGQPQHFGDGTRLSIL.

J is TRBJ1-2 and V is TRBV12-3 or TRBV12-4; TCRdb's D call of TRBD1 is untestable without DNA. The CDR3 has 14 amino acids. The CDR3: CASSFDQGLGGYTF.